The 26 T cell receptor beta chains in this list originate from one sample, sequenced in a study of naive and memory T cell subsets. Whole-study results and caveats: A few larger clonotypes appeared in naive repertoires, especially CD8, possibly memory cells re-expressing CD45RA.

These receptors' targets are unknown. An equimolar mix of two oligonucleotides served as the beta constant-region primer for TRBC1 and TRBC2. Four rounds of PCR amplified the ligated cDNA using nested alpha and beta constant-region primers plus SP2. TCRdb analysed the UMI-ligation and nested PCR reads with MiXCR anew, one entry per CDR3 protein. The sample shows more than 95,000 distinct CDR3 sequences, more than 12% of them seen only once. Sequenced material: naive CD8+ T cells from blood. These receptors were taken from a human donor in good health.

The chain has TRBV27 and TRBJ2-3; D unresolved. CDR3 length: 13 residues. Trimming pared 2 bases from V and 0 bases from J, leaving 3 bases between. Germline assignment: CDR1 MNHEY and CDR2 SMNVEV (reference sequence). The chain's CDR3 is CASSLTSTDTQYF. The CDR3 region has the DNA TGTGCCAGCAGTTTAACTAGCACAGATACGCAGTATTTT.

This clonotype was counted only a few times. This rearrangement joins TRBV7-9 to TRBJ2-1; 11 nucleotides match TRBD1. The trim removed 4 bases at V and 5 bases at J, leaving 10 bases unmatched. This CDR3 has 17 amino acids. Germline-derived CDR1 and CDR2 are SEHNR and FQNEAQ (reference sequence). The CDR3 DNA sequence: TGTGCCAGCAGCTCGGGGACAGGGGGTGACTTAGACAATGAGCAGTTCTTC. This translates into CASSSGTGGDLDNEQFF.

With respect to this clonotype: Possible read error: a much larger clone is one base away. The chain carries TRBV4-2 and TRBJ2-7; D remains ambiguous. The length of the CDR3 is 14 residues. Germline V gene sequence: CDR1 LGHNA, CDR2 YNFKEQ. Trimming took off 0 bases at V and 8 bases at J, with 14 bases between the two ends. The CDR3 loop is CASSQDWTAYKQYF. CDR3 sequence (DNA): TGTGCCAGCAGCCAAGATTGGACGGCATACAAGCAGTACTTC.

V usage is TRBV27 and J usage is TRBJ2-6, with unresolved D. The CDR3 loop spans 15 amino acids. The V gene lost 8 bases and the J gene lost 0 bases, with 11 bases spanning the gap. Germline V gene sequence: CDR1 MNHEY, CDR2 SMNVEV (reference sequence). The CDR3 bases are TGTGCCAGCGGAACAGATTACTCTGGGGCCAACGTCCTGACTTTC. This translates into CASGTDYSGANVLTF. The full variable domain, in which reference TRBV27 and TRBJ2-6 provide the parts outside the CDR3, is EAQVTQNPRYLITVTGKKLTVTCSQNMNHEYMSWYRQDPGLGLRQIYYSMNVEVTDKGDVPEGYKVSRKEKRNFPLILESPSPNQTSLYFCASGTDYSGANVLTFGAGSRLTVL.

This chain connects TRBV4-2 to TRBJ1-1; D gene unclear. V lost 1 base, J lost 0 bases, and 9 bases lay in between. The CDR3 runs to 15 residues. Germline assignment: CDR1 LGHNA and CDR2 YNFKEQ. CDR3 coding DNA: TGTGCCAGCAGCCAAGCATACGGGATGAACACTGAAGCTTTCTTT. It codes for CASSQAYGMNTEAFF.

This chain joins TRBV12-3 or TRBV12-4 and TRBJ2-3, with TRBD2 matching 7 bases. Trimming cost V 0 bases and J 2 bases; bases outside gene matches: 5. The CDR3 extends over 16 amino acids. For the CDR3, the DNA is TGTGCCAGCAGTTTAGCGGGAGGGCCCCTCACAGATACGCAGTATTTT. This gives the protein CASSLAGGPLTDTQYF.

This clonotype was picked up many times. This chain uses TRBV4-3 with TRBJ2-6; D is possibly TRBD1 (6 bases). The germline V and J ends were trimmed by 0 bases and 0 bases, with 9 bases remaining between them. CDR1 LGHNA and CDR2 YSLEER come from the germline V gene. The CDR3 totals 17 residues. Here the CDR3 DNA reads TGCGCCAGCAGCCAAGATCGAGGGGGCTCTGGGGCCAACGTCCTGACTTTC. Translated: CASSQDRGGSGANVLTF.

The chain combines TRBV3-1 with TRBJ1-4; D not certain. The germline V and J ends were trimmed by 6 bases and 7 bases, with 12 bases remaining between them. Germline CDR1 LGHDT, CDR2 YNNKEL (reference sequence). CDR3 length equals 13 residues. The CDR3 bases are TGTGCCAGCAGAGCAAGTTCCAGTGAAAAACTGTTTTTT. The encoded protein is CASRASSSEKLFF.

This clonotype was detected a few times. This chain uses TRBV7-6 with TRBJ2-5; D unclear. The CDR3 contains 12 residues. Deletions cut 5 bases from V and 1 base from J, with 5 bases between. Germline V gene lookup returns CDR1 SGHVS and CDR2 FNYEAQ. CDR3 bases: TGTGCCAGCAGCGACTCCCAAGAGACCCAGTACTTC. As protein: CASSDSQETQYF.

The chain couples TRBV7-9 to TRBJ2-1, with D tentatively TRBD1 or TRBD2 (5 bases each). The ends were cut back, 10 bases at V and 3 bases at J, with 16 bases in the middle. The germline gives CDR1 SEHNR, CDR2 FQNEAQ (reference sequence). The CDR3 covers 14 residues. The CDR3 region is CATPGTQDYNEQFF. CDR3 nucleotides: TGTGCCACACCCGGGACCCAGGACTACAATGAGCAGTTCTTC.

The chain links TRBV5-5 to TRBJ1-1; D is perhaps TRBD1 (6 bases). The germline CDR1 and CDR2 sequences are SGHKS and YYEKEE (reference sequence). Deletions cut 2 bases from V and 12 bases from J, with 14 bases between. The CDR3 has 12 residues. DNA of the CDR3: TGTGCCAGCAGCTTAGATGTCTGGGGGCCTTTCTTT. This gives the protein CASSLDVWGPFF.

This clonotype was picked up a small number of times. The chain is built from TRBV19 and TRBJ1-5; D unclear. V was cut by 2 bases and J by 3 bases, with 8 bases left in between. This CDR3 has 14 amino acids. The V gene's germline CDR1 is LNHDA and CDR2 SQIVND (reference sequence). CDR3 coding DNA: TGTGCCAGTAGTATAAGTCAGAACAATCAGCCCCAGCATTTT. Amino acid sequence: CASSISQNNQPQHF.

There are a few counts of this clonotype. The chain has TRBV4-1 and TRBJ1-4, with D unclear. Germline CDR1 reads MGHRA; CDR2 reads YSYEKL. Trimming cost V 3 bases and J 5 bases, with 7 bases left between them. The CDR3 consists of 13 residues. The CDR3 DNA reads TGCGCCAGCAGCCACACCGGGAATGAAAAACTGTTTTTT. Its translation: CASSHTGNEKLFF.

The chain employs TRBV28 and TRBJ2-7; possible D gene TRBD2, 5 bases. Germline V gene lookup returns CDR1 MDHEN and CDR2 SYDVKM. V was trimmed by 5 bases and J by 7 bases, leaving 21 bases between them. The CDR3 contains 15 residues. As DNA, the CDR3 is TGTGCCAGCAGTCCCCCGGAGGACGGCGCCAGGGAGCAGTACTTC. Encoded protein: CASSPPEDGAREQYF.

The chain employs TRBV11-1 and TRBJ1-6; the match to TRBD1 covers 10 bases. V trimming: 4 bases; J trimming: 9 bases; junction bases outside the gene matches: 12. The CDR3 loop spans 17 amino acids. Germline CDR1 reads SGHAT; CDR2 reads FQDESV (reference sequence). The CDR3 reads CASSSLGAGTGASPLHF. Here the CDR3 DNA reads TGTGCCAGCAGCTCACTAGGCGCCGGGACAGGGGCTTCACCCCTCCACTTT.

The chain is built from TRBV11-2 and TRBJ2-5, with D unclear. Germline CDR1 is SGHAT and CDR2 is FQNNGV. V lost 2 bases and J lost 2, with 12 bases in between. This CDR3 spans 15 amino acids. In DNA, the CDR3 is TGTGCCAGCAGCTTATTTACTCAGGAACAAGAGACCCAGTACTTC. The encoded protein is CASSLFTQEQETQYF.

Note on this clonotype: Being one base from a much bigger clone, this may be a read error. The chain joins TRBV20-1 to TRBJ2-7, with 11 bases aligning to TRBD1. The CDR3 has 18 residues. CDR1 is DFQATT and CDR2 is SNEGSKA in the germline V gene (reference sequence). Written as DNA, the CDR3 is TGCACTGCTAGAGCCCCTGGACAGGGGGCTACTTTTGGCTACGAGCAGTACTTC. Its protein product is CTARAPGQGATFGYEQYF.

The sample holds many counts of this clonotype. V usage is TRBV4-3 and J usage is TRBJ1-2; 10 positions match TRBD1. The CDR3 runs 19 residues. Germline CDR1 is LGHNA and CDR2 is YSLEER. The J segment lost 4 bases and the V segment lost 1 base, leaving 15 bases of the junction unmatched. CDR3: CASSQAGDRGYYNSYGYTF. The CDR3 nucleotides read TGCGCCAGCAGCCAAGCCGGGGACAGGGGTTATTACAACTCCTATGGCTACACCTTC.

This clonotype was detected only a few times. The rearrangement uses TRBV27 and TRBJ2-7; D might be TRBD1 or TRBD2, each matching 5 bases. V was trimmed by 8 bases and J by 1 base, leaving 12 bases between them. CDR3 size: 13 residues. The V gene's germline CDR1 is MNHEY and CDR2 SMNVEV (reference sequence). CDR3 in amino acids: CASGRDASYEQYF. CDR3 in DNA: TGTGCCAGCGGCCGGGACGCTTCCTACGAGCAGTACTTC.

In its sample, this clonotype was seen a few times. V gene TRBV12-3 or TRBV12-4 combines with J gene TRBJ2-7; 7 bases map to TRBD1. Losses at the gene ends were 4 bases for V and 7 bases for J; bases not matched to a gene: 4. CDR3 length equals 12 residues. In DNA, the CDR3 is TGTGCCAGCAGTTCCACAGGGGTAGAGCAGTACTTC. As protein: CASSSTGVEQYF.

This chain uses TRBV9 with TRBJ1-3; 7 nucleotides agree with TRBD1. Germline V gene data show CDR1 as SGDLS and CDR2 as YYNGEE. The V segment lost 3 bases and the J segment 3 bases; nucleotides outside the gene matches: 12. This CDR3 region has 17 residues. Written as DNA, the CDR3 is TGTGCCAGCAGCGAGGAGCCGGGACAGAGTTTTGGAAACACCATATATTTT. Its translation: CASSEEPGQSFGNTIYF.

The sample holds a few counts of this clonotype. V is TRBV2 and J is TRBJ1-6, with TRBD1 matching 8 bases. The CDR3 has 17 amino acids. Germline loops: CDR1 SNHLY, CDR2 FYNNEI. Germline trimming cut 1 base from V and 10 bases from J; bases unmatched to any gene: 12. CDR3 DNA: TGTGCCAGCAGTGAAGAGGTCCCTACAGGGGGGGGCTCACCCCTCCACTTT. This encodes CASSEEVPTGGGSPLHF.

This clonotype was observed many times. The V call is TRBV6-1, the J call TRBJ1-1, with a weak D call TRBD1 (5 bases). Trimming stripped 4 bases from V and 3 bases from J, with 15 bases between. CDR3 length: 15 amino acids. CDR1 is MNHNS and CDR2 is SASEGT in the germline V gene. The DNA of the CDR3 is TGTGCCAGCAGTGCATACCGGGACGGCGACACTGAAGCTTTCTTT. Translating gives CASSAYRDGDTEAFF.

The chain has TRBV7-2 and TRBJ2-2; tentative D call: TRBD2 (6 bases). The CDR3 totals 16 residues. V lost 1 base to trimming and J lost 0 bases, with 9 bases between them. CDR1 is SGHTA and CDR2 is FQGNSA in the germline V gene. CDR3 in amino acids: CASSLGGGANTGELFF. Here the CDR3 DNA reads TGTGCCAGCAGCTTAGGGGGCGGGGCGAACACCGGGGAGCTGTTTTTT.

This clonotype appeared many times. The V gene is TRBV7-7, the J gene TRBJ2-1; TRBD1 aligns across 10 bases. Germline V CDR1 and CDR2: SSHAT, FNYEAQ (reference sequence). This CDR3 has 14 residues. The CDR3: CARSGTGEDYEQFF. Written as DNA, the CDR3 is TGTGCTAGGTCCGGGACAGGGGAGGATTATGAGCAGTTCTTC.

This clonotype was counted ten times or more. The chain employs TRBV12-3 or TRBV12-4 and TRBJ2-3, with a tentative D call TRBD1 (5 bases). This CDR3 is 15 amino acids long. The germline V and J ends were trimmed by 3 bases and 2 bases, with 12 bases remaining between them. CDR3 residues: CASSFPGAITDTQYF. The CDR3 bases are TGTGCCAGCAGTTTCCCTGGGGCTATCACAGATACGCAGTATTTT.